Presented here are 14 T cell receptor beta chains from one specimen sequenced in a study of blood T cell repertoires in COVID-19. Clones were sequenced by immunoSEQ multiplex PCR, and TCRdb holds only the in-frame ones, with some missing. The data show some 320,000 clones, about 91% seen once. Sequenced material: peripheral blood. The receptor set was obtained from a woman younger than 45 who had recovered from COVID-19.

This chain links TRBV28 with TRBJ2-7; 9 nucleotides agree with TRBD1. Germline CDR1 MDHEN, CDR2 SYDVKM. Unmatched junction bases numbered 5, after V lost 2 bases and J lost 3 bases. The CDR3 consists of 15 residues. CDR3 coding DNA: TGTGCCAGCAGTTTAGGGACAGGGTGGTACTACGAGCAGTACTTC. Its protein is CASSLGTGWYYEQYF. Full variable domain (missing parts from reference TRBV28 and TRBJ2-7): DVKVTQSSRYLVKRTGEKVFLECVQDMDHENMFWYRQDPGLGLRLIYFSYDVKMKEKGDIPEGYSVSREKKERFSLILESASTNQTSMYLCASSLGTGWYYEQYFGPGTRLTVT.

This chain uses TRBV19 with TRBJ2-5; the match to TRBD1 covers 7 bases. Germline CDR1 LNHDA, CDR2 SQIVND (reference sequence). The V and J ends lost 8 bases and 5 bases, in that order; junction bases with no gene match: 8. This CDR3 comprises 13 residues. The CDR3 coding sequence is TGTGCCAGTTCTGACAGGGTCAGGGAGACCCAGTACTTC. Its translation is CASSDRVRETQYF.

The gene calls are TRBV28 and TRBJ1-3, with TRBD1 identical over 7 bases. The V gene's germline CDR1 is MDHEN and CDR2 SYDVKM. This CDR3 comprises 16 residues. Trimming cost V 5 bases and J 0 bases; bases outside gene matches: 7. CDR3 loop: CASSPGTEISGNTIYF. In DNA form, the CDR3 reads TGTGCCAGCAGTCCCGGGACAGAAATCTCTGGAAACACCATATATTTT.

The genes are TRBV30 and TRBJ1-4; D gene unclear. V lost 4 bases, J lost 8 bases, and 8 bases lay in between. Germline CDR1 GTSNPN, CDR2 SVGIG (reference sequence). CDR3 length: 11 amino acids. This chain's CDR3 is CAWTGGEKLFF. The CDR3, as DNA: TGTGCCTGGACGGGAGGCGAAAAACTGTTTTTT.

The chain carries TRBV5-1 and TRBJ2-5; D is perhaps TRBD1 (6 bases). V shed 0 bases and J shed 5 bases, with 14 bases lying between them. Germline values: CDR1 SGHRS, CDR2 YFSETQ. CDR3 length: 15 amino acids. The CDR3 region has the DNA TGCGCCAGCAGCTTGGGACAGGAGATTCGGGAGACCCAGTACTTC. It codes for CASSLGQEIRETQYF.

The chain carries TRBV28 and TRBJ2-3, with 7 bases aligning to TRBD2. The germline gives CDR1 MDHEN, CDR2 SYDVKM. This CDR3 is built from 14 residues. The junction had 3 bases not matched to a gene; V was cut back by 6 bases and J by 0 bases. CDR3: CASRSGVSTDTQYF. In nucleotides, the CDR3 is TGTGCCAGCAGAAGCGGGGTTAGCACAGATACGCAGTATTTT.

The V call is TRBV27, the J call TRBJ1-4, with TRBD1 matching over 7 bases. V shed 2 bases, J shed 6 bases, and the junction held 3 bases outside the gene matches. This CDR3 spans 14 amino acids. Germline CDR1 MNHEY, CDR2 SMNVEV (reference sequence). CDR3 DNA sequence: TGTGCCAGCAGTTTACCCGGGACAGATGAAAAACTGTTTTTT. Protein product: CASSLPGTDEKLFF.

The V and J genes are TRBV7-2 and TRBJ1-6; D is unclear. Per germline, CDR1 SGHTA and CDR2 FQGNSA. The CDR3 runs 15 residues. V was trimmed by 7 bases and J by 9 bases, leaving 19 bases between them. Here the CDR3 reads CASIGMVGVISPLHF. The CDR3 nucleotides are TGTGCCAGCATTGGGATGGTCGGGGTAATTTCACCCCTCCACTTT.

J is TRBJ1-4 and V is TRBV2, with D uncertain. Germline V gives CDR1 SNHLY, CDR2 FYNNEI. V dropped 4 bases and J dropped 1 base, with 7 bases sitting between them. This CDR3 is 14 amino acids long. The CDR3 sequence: CASSAEETNEKLFF. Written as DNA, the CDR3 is TGTGCCAGCAGTGCTGAGGAAACTAATGAAAAACTGTTTTTT.

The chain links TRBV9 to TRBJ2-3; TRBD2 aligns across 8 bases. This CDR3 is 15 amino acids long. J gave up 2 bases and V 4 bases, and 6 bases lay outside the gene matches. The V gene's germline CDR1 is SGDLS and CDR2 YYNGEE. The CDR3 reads CASSPSAGDTDTQYF. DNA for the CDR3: TGTGCCAGCAGCCCCTCAGCGGGGGACACAGATACGCAGTATTTT.

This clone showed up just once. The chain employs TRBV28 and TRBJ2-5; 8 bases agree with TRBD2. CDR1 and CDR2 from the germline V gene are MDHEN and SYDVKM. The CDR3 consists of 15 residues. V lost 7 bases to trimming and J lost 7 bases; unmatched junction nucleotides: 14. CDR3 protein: CASNSPGGNTGTQYF. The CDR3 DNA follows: TGTGCCAGCAACTCACCGGGGGGGAACACCGGGACCCAGTACTTC.

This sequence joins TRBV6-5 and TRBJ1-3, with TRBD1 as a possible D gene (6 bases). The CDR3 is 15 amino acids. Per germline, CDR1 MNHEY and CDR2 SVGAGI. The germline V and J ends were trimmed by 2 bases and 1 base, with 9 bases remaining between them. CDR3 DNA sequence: TGTGCCAGCAGTTACGACAGGCGATCTGGAAACACCATATATTTT. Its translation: CASSYDRRSGNTIYF.

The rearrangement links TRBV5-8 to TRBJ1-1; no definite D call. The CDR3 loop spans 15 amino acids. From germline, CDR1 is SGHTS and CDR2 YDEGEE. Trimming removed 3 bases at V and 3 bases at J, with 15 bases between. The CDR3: CASSSRRRGYTEAFF. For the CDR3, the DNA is TGTGCCAGCAGCTCCCGGCGCAGAGGGTACACTGAAGCTTTCTTT. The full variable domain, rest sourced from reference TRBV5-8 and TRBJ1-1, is EAGVTQSPTHLIKTRGQQATLRCSPISGHTSVYWYQQALGLGLQFLLWYDEGEERNRGNFPPRFSGRQFPNYSSELNVNALELEDSALYLCASSSRRRGYTEAFFGQGTRLTVV.

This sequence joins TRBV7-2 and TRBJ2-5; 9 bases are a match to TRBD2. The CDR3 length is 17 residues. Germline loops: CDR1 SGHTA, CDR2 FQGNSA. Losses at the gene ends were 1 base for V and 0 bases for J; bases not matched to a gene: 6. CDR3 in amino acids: CASSLVLAGMYQETQYF. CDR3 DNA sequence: TGTGCCAGCAGCTTAGTGCTAGCGGGGATGTACCAAGAGACCCAGTACTTC.